This T cell receptor beta chain was identified in a study of blood T cells in healthy people across ages. Then a second PCR, running roughly 7 to 12 cycles, was carried out with a sample-barcoded 5' primer and a J-beta primer mix. Each CDR3 protein gets one entry after TCRdb re-called the 5' RACE reads with MiXCR. The sample lists around 1,000,000 distinct CDR3 sequences; 35% to 45% were seen once. Investigators took 9.5 to 10 milliliters of peripheral blood from every donor. The CDR3 has 13 residues. The V end was cut by 0 bases, the J end by 8 bases, with 10 bases between. The germline V gene has CDR1 MGHDK and CDR2 SYGVNS.

V usage is TRBV25-1 and J usage is TRBJ1-2; D might be TRBD1 (5 bases). The sample was blood. The origin of this receptor is a man between 18 and 29 years old in good health. The CDR3 spells CASSEYTRGGYTF. In nucleotides, the CDR3 is TGTGCCAGCAGTGAATATACTCGGGGGGGCTACACCTTC.